This T cell receptor (beta chain) was recovered during a study of regulatory T cells in long-lasting Graves disease. Regarding time point: newly diagnosed GD, antithyroid drugs for less than 3 months. Researchers made the TCR library from RNA that was extracted from PBMCs. The table lists this clonotype with many counts. Building the TCR beta libraries relied on iRepertoire HTBI primers, and CDR3 regions underwent Arm-PCR. TCRdb ran MiXCR on the multiplex PCR reads and lists one entry per CDR3 protein. Of over 450,000 distinct CDR3 sequences in the sample, around 12% were seen once. Trimming cost V 5 bases and J 5 bases, with 9 bases left between them. CDR1 and CDR2 (germline): SGHAT, FQNNGV. CDR3 length: 12 amino acids. The sample also formed part of further work on T cells in Graves' hyperthyroidism and ophthalmopathy.

The clonotype was recovered from a woman younger than 45 with Graves disease. The source was peripheral blood mononuclear cells (PBMCs), collected at new diagnosis, from a patient treated with antithyroid drugs. The chain has TRBV11-2 and TRBJ2-5; D is uncertain. The CDR3: CASSGLSETQYF. Here the CDR3 DNA reads TGTGCCAGCAGCGGTTTGTCGGAGACCCAGTACTTC.